The clone carrying this T cell receptor beta chain was detected ten times or more. Its antigen is currently unknown. This CDR3 spans 14 amino acids. Germline assignment: CDR1 SGHVS and CDR2 FQNEAQ. The V segment lost 1 base and the J segment 2 bases; nucleotides outside the gene matches: 1. TCR cDNA, made by 5'RACE template switching, carried an added universal primer site and UMIs. A single record per CDR3 protein comes from TCRdb applying MiXCR to the 5' RACE reads. The table lists 340,000 or so distinct CDR3 sequences, around 12% of them singletons. This entry is derived from a study of T cells after yellow fever vaccination. Study overall: Fractions of low cell number were prepared using SMART-Seq v4 Ultra Low Input. Study conclusions and caveats: FACS-sorted repertoires could harbor abundant contaminating bulk-population clonotypes. Most primary-vaccination clones reappeared after the booster (less than 98% CD4, about 88% CD8).

The chain couples TRBV7-8 to TRBJ2-7; 8 nucleotides agree with TRBD1. The specimen comprised CD4+ T cells sorted from PBMCs, sampled 15 days after the yellow fever booster vaccination. The TCR originated in a man between 18 and 29 years old who received the YFV17D yellow fever vaccine. The chain's CDR3 is CASSLGTGPYEQYF. The CDR3 DNA reads as TGTGCCAGCAGCTTAGGGACAGGGCCCTACGAGCAGTACTTC.